The 18 T cell receptor beta chains below all came from one sample that was sequenced in a study of early T cells in non-severe SARS-CoV-2 infection. TCRdb redid the calling of the 5' RACE reads with MiXCR, one entry per CDR3 protein. The data hold tens of thousands of distinct CDR3 sequences, with roughly 18% observed a single time. The specimen was whole blood, collected at baseline. The receptors originated from an adult who was a healthcare worker with PCR-confirmed SARS-CoV-2 infection or an uninfected control (not recorded which).

This clonotype was picked up many times. The rearrangement uses TRBV19 and TRBJ1-2; D remains unclear. The CDR3 is 13 residues long. The V gene lost 5 bases and the J gene lost 0 bases, with 7 bases spanning the gap. Germline V gene lookup returns CDR1 LNHDA and CDR2 SQIVND (reference sequence). CDR3: CASSSGANYGYTF. CDR3 in DNA: TGTGCCAGTAGTTCCGGGGCTAACTATGGCTACACCTTC.

The chain is built from TRBV12-3 or TRBV12-4 and TRBJ1-2, with TRBD1 as a possible D gene (5 bases). Between the trimmed V and J ends, which lost 5 bases and 3 bases, there was a span of 7 bases. The CDR3 runs 12 residues. The CDR3 reads CASSEGYYGYTF. CDR3 DNA: TGTGCCAGCAGTGAGGGGTACTATGGCTACACCTTC.

This clonotype was observed a few times. The chain has TRBV12-5 and TRBJ2-1; the match to TRBD2 covers 13 bases. Losses at the gene ends were 1 base for V and 8 bases for J; bases not matched to a gene: 8. This CDR3 spans 17 amino acids. The germline gives CDR1 LGHNT, CDR2 FRNRAP. The CDR3 reads CASGLDRLAGGMDEQFF. CDR3 DNA sequence: TGTGCTAGTGGTTTGGACCGACTAGCGGGAGGTATGGATGAGCAGTTCTTC.

This clonotype showed up just a few times. This chain links TRBV7-6 with TRBJ2-7; TRBD1 agrees at 9 bases. Germline V gene lookup returns CDR1 SGHVS and CDR2 FNYEAQ. The V segment lost 5 bases and the J segment 4 bases; nucleotides outside the gene matches: 6. This CDR3 is built from 14 residues. CDR3 sequence (DNA): TGTGCCAGCAGCCTGGAACAGGGGGCGTACGAGCAGTACTTC. Translated: CASSLEQGAYEQYF.

In this sample, this clonotype turned up once. CDR3 nucleotide sequence: TGTGCCAGCAGTCAGGGTAGGGAGGGGCTGAGCAAAAACATTCAGTACTTC. It specifies CASSQGREGLSKNIQYF. The chain uses TRBV7-8 and TRBJ2-4; 7 bases line up with TRBD2. Germline assignment: CDR1 SGHVS and CDR2 FQNEAQ. The length of the CDR3 is 17 residues. V was pared by 6 bases and J by 3 bases, with 14 bases of the junction left unmatched.

This chain connects TRBV11-2 to TRBJ1-2, with D possibly TRBD1 on 5 matching bases. CDR3 length: 14 amino acids. V lost 7 bases, J lost 4 bases, and 16 bases lay in between. Germline loops: CDR1 SGHAT, CDR2 FQNNGV. The CDR3 loop reads CASTESRVGYGYTF. The DNA of the CDR3 is TGTGCCAGCACCGAGAGCAGGGTGGGCTATGGCTACACCTTC.

The chain uses TRBV4-2 and TRBJ2-1, with D possibly matching TRBD2 (6 bases). This CDR3 spans 17 amino acids. V was cut by 0 bases and J by 4 bases, with 16 bases left in between. Germline lookup yields CDR1 LGHNA and CDR2 YNFKEQ. CDR3 nucleotide sequence: TGTGCCAGCAGCCAAGAGAGTGGCGGGACTGGATACAATGAGCAGTTCTTC. This codes for CASSQESGGTGYNEQFF.

This clonotype was counted between two and nine times. V usage is TRBV4-3 and J usage is TRBJ2-2; 12 bases are shared with TRBD2. V lost 1 base and J lost 5; bases outside the gene matches: 8. The germline V gene encodes CDR1 LGHNA and CDR2 YSLEER. The CDR3 has 18 amino acids. CDR3: CASSQVRLAGAATGELFF. The CDR3 nucleotides read TGCGCCAGCAGCCAAGTCCGACTAGCGGGAGCGGCGACCGGGGAGCTGTTTTTT.

The chain combines TRBV6-5 with TRBJ1-1; D is unclear. The CDR3 runs 16 residues. The germline V gene encodes CDR1 MNHEY and CDR2 SVGAGI. V was trimmed by 0 bases and J by 1 base, leaving 12 bases between them. The CDR3 is CASSYSKRVGNTEAFF. DNA of the CDR3: TGTGCCAGCAGTTACTCGAAAAGGGTGGGGAACACTGAAGCTTTCTTT.

V is TRBV29-1 and J is TRBJ2-1; no firm D call. The CDR3 is 14 amino acids. Germline CDR1 SQVTM, CDR2 ANQGSEA. V was pared by 0 bases and J by 6 bases, with 12 bases between. The CDR3 spells CSVEETLSLNEQFF. CDR3 sequence (DNA): TGCAGCGTTGAAGAGACTCTTAGCCTCAATGAGCAGTTCTTC.

The chain joins TRBV5-1 to TRBJ2-2; 9 nucleotides match TRBD1. V lost 3 bases to trimming and J lost 3 bases; unmatched junction nucleotides: 6. Germline V gene data show CDR1 as SGHRS and CDR2 as YFSETQ. This CDR3 comprises 16 residues. The CDR3 reads CASSSGGTGHTGELFF. The CDR3 DNA reads TGCGCCAGCAGCTCCGGGGGGACAGGGCACACCGGGGAGCTGTTTTTT.

The chain recombines TRBV3-1 with TRBJ2-5, with D perhaps matching TRBD2 (5 bases). Trimming pared 4 bases from V and 7 bases from J, leaving 13 bases between. CDR3 length equals 13 residues. In germline, CDR1 is LGHDT, CDR2 YNNKEL (reference sequence). The CDR3 is CASSPDRRGTQYF. In nucleotides, the CDR3 is TGTGCCAGCAGCCCGGATCGACGGGGGACCCAGTACTTC.

This clonotype was picked up many times. This CDR3 is CASSVEYNEQFF. The CDR3 region has the DNA TGTGCCAGCAGCGTTGAATACAATGAGCAGTTCTTC. This rearrangement joins TRBV12-3 or TRBV12-4 to TRBJ2-1; no clear D gene. Trimming left V 6 bases short and J 4 bases short, with 7 bases between. CDR3 length: 12 amino acids.

The genes are TRBV12-3 or TRBV12-4 and TRBJ2-7, with a possible D match to TRBD2 (6 bases). The CDR3 extends over 15 amino acids. The V end was cut by 3 bases, the J end by 0 bases, with 12 bases between. The CDR3 here is CASSFGRGTSYEQYF. DNA of the CDR3: TGTGCCAGCAGTTTTGGTCGGGGGACCTCCTACGAGCAGTACTTC.

The chain couples TRBV7-2 to TRBJ2-3, with a weak D call TRBD2 (6 bases). Germline V gives CDR1 SGHTA, CDR2 FQGNSA. With 1 base removed from V and 5 bases from J, the gap between germline ends came to 10 bases. The CDR3 contains 14 residues. The CDR3 here is CASSLDGSEDTQYF. The CDR3 DNA reads TGTGCCAGCAGCTTAGACGGGAGCGAAGATACGCAGTATTTT.

This clonotype has only a few counts. J is TRBJ2-6 and V is TRBV5-5, with D possibly matching TRBD1 (5 bases). With 0 bases removed from V and 4 bases from J, the gap between germline ends came to 11 bases. The CDR3 sequence is 16 residues long. Germline CDR1 and CDR2: SGHKS and YYEKEE (reference sequence). In DNA, the CDR3 is TGTGCCAGCAGCTTGGCTCGCAGGGAAGGGGCCAACGTCCTGACTTTC. This translates into CASSLARREGANVLTF.

The CDR3 reads CASSPNLRDTQYF. In nucleotides, the CDR3 is TGTGCCAGCAGCCCAAATTTGAGGGATACGCAGTATTTT. The chain uses TRBV3-1 and TRBJ2-3; D is uncertain. CDR1 is LGHDT, CDR2 YNNKEL, per germline (reference sequence). The V and J ends lost 4 bases and 6 bases respectively, with 11 bases between them. The CDR3 has 13 amino acids.

This clonotype was recorded a few times. This chain connects TRBV11-2 to TRBJ1-2; 7 bases line up with TRBD1. Trimming removed 2 bases from V and 5 bases from J; junction bases left unmatched: 8. Germline-derived CDR1 and CDR2 are SGHAT and FQNNGV. The CDR3 has 15 amino acids. CDR3 DNA sequence: TGTGCCAGCAGCTTAATGGGACAGTCGTCTTATGGCTACACCTTC. This encodes CASSLMGQSSYGYTF.